The source of this T cell receptor beta chain is a study of T-cell reconstitution after alpha-beta-depleted transplantation in children (dated by TCRdb to the mid-2010s). Notes on the research overall: The study quantitatively tracked T-cell immune reconstitution after TCRalphabeta/CD19-depleted allogeneic hematopoietic cell transplantation in children using TCR repertoire profiling.

The treatment or condition label of this sample denotes: allogeneic hematopoietic cell transplantation with graft depleted of TCRalphabeta T cells and CD19 B cells. TCRalphabeta/CD19-depleted allogeneic hematopoietic cell grafts were given to the transplant recipients, all of whom were children. Results and caveats for the whole study, not just this receptor: In some patients, the high TCRbeta diversity seen at day 60 was put down to recipient T cells and intrathymic progenitors that had survived conditioning. Over the following months the frequencies of hyperexpanded clones went down, and after one year T-cell counts and TCRbeta diversity were mostly credited to newly produced T cells. The apparently early recovery of alphabetaT-cell counts about two months after transplant reportedly depended on only several hundred rapidly expanded clones that came from non-depleted graft cells.

The V and J ends are trimmed by 3 bases and 0 bases, leaving 12 bases between them. There are 15 amino acids in the CDR3, from cysteine to phenylalanine inclusive. The only DNA kept is the CDR3, 45 bases in frame from the first base. CDR1 and CDR2 are read off the germline V gene as SGHTA and FQGNSA. This clonotype was picked up a small number of times. Which antigen it targets is not known. The record has no base qualities; no much larger clone is one base away. Receptor amplification or capture employed PCR. Sequencing was performed on an Illumina HiSeq 2500. TCR libraries were prepared with molecular barcoding, using unique molecular identifiers to normalize TCRbeta repertoire quantification. TCRdb trimmed the raw reads at Q25, called clones with MiXCR and kept productive beta chains. Merged by CDR3 protein, the rows form single entries marked with the most common genes and DNA. The sample includes about 460,000 distinct CDR3 sequences, with 10% to 12% observed a single time. The ten top clones hold 14% of the sample.

This clonotype was obtained from a female patient aged 2-10 years who had a stem cell transplant for aplastic anemia, so the T cells may come from the graft donor. The input for sequencing was PBMCs, mostly from graft donor cells, taken 180 days after TCRalphabeta/CD19-depleted stem cell transplant. The sequence is built from TRBV7-2 and TRBJ2-7; no D segment can be confidently identified. The bases read TGTGCCAGCAGCTTTGGTCTGGTAAGCTCCTACGAGCAGTACTTC. This is translated as CASSFGLVSSYEQYF.